This T cell receptor beta chain originates from a study of blood T cells in healthy people across ages. This clonotype was counted between two and nine times. Trimming at V came to 0 bases and at J to 0 bases, leaving 0 bases not matched to a gene. The V gene's germline CDR1 is LGHNA and CDR2 YSLEER. This CDR3 region has 16 residues. The study recruited healthy Caucasian donors from Russia who were aged about 6 to 95. Each donor's blood draw was 7.5 to 10 milliliters of peripheral blood. PBMCs numbering at least 7 million were isolated per sample. A sample-barcoded 5' primer and a J-beta primer mix were used in a second PCR of roughly 7 to 11 cycles. TCRdb called the 5' RACE reads again in MiXCR, with one record for every CDR3 protein. Of about 1.4 million distinct CDR3 sequences in the sample, 59% were seen once.

This sequence originates from a man younger than 30 in good health. The chain links TRBV4-3 to TRBJ2-1; TRBD2 agrees at 9 bases. The sample was blood. The CDR3 nucleotides are TGCGCCAGCAGCCAAGATAGCGGGGGCTCCTACAATGAGCAGTTCTTC. This sequence encodes CASSQDSGGSYNEQFF.